This TCR beta chain was recorded in a study of PD-1 blockade in classical Hodgkin lymphoma. Here immunoSEQ multiplex PCR was the method, and the copy in TCRdb shows in-frame clones only, minus some. The profile shows about 12,000 clones, roughly 84% of them singletons. Time point: cycle 4 day 1 (C4D1), after more than five weeks of nivolumab. Relapse after autologous stem cell transplantation occurred in every patient, and brentuximab vedotin exposure varied. Researchers pulled CD8+ T cells out of thawed PBMCs using magnetic negative selection. From germline, CDR1 is LNHDA and CDR2 SQIVND (reference sequence). V shed 4 bases and J 3 bases; nucleotides not matched to a gene: 5. CDR3 length: 15 amino acids.

The rearrangement joins TRBV19 to TRBJ2-3; 9 bases map to TRBD2. This material consisted of CD8+ T cells from blood, taken before the fourth cycle of nivolumab. The clonotype comes from a human donor with classical Hodgkin lymphoma. The donor label of this sample is uncertain. For the CDR3, the DNA is TGTGCCAGTAGTACAGGGCTAGCGGGAACAGATACGCAGTATTTT. As protein: CASSTGLAGTDTQYF.